This T cell receptor (beta chain) was profiled in a study of somatic mutations in cytotoxic T cells in rheumatoid arthritis listed by TCRdb under 2017. For context, the study as a whole: Before any treatment started and right after they were diagnosed, patients gave peripheral blood samples (approximately 33 ml EDTA). A FACSAria II or Sony SH800 was used to flow-sort some V beta antibody-stained T-cell populations at nearly 100% purity, and TCRB sequencing was also done on sorted V beta1+ cells. To characterize clonality, the study used TCRB deep sequencing while asking whether somatic mutations are carried by expanded CD8+ T-cell clones in newly diagnosed, untreated rheumatoid arthritis. TCRB deep sequencing covered roughly 60 patients with rheumatoid arthritis along with 20 to 25 healthy controls. Median age was essentially the same in the patient group and the control group.

Positive magnetic bead selection on an AutoMACS was used to isolate CD4+ and CD8+ cells, with flow cytometry used to check purity. Initial screening for clonal expansions relied on flow cytometry with a TCR V beta antibody panel, after which sorted CD8+ fractions underwent TCRB deep sequencing for characterization. Isolation of peripheral blood mononuclear cells was done through Ficoll-Paque PLUS density gradient separation. DNA from CD4-enriched, CD8-enriched or PBMC samples was extracted using Nucleospin Tissue or Tissue XS kits and then quantified on a Qubit 2.0 fluorometer. The immunoSEQ assay was applied to genomic DNA for TCRB CDR3 sequencing. The paper's processing steps were these. Published virus-specific TCRB sequences were compared with patient CD8+ clones larger than 1%, and only a few matches were found. Only productive TCRB rearrangements were included in the analyses. Defining a clone by its unique TCRB CDR3 sequence, the study calculated clonality as a productive clonality index derived from Shannon entropy. Repertoire overlap for a pair of samples was computed from each clone's template counts relative to total templates per sample. V-gene usage from TCRB sequencing and V-gene usage measured by flow cytometry were correlated (Spearman r of about 0.56). TCRdb stores this immuneACCESS table with in-frame sequences only. Part of the clones is absent; in the studies checked, under half of the shortfall reflects unresolved V genes, and no reason is known for the rest. V, J and clone size reflect that table, while D and trimming were determined from the DNA. The sample table contains roughly 2,200 clones; only one count was recorded for 65% to 85% of them. The top ten hold roughly 43% of the sample.

Taken from the germline V gene, the CDR1 and CDR2 loops are MDHEN and SYDVKM. The CDR3 contains 14 residues, cysteine and phenylalanine counted. Only CDR3 DNA is held: 42 bases, read in frame from base 1. Trimming at the junction amounts to 6 bases on V and 3 bases on J, and the germline ends lie 12 bases apart. Paper-wide results and their limitations: Rheumatoid arthritis patients and age-matched healthy controls did not significantly differ in CD8+ T-cell clonality. The slight underrepresentation of TRBV07 in patients was not corrected for multiple comparisons. Several identical CD8+ TCRB sequences were found in both blood and synovial fluid, and in about an eighth of the 65 patients the largest CD8+ clone exceeded 20% of CD8+ cells. Healthy controls showed no age-related increase in CD8+ clonality, whereas patients did (Spearman r ≈ 0.49). Viral specificity could not be ruled out by absence from virus-specific databases, and the antigen targets of the expanded CD8+ clones remained unknown.

Of note for this clone: Its antigen is still unknown. No much larger clonotype is one base removed from it; base qualities were not supplied.

The chain employs TRBV28 and TRBJ1-5; tentative D gene TRBD1, with 5 bases matching. The receptor was isolated from a woman aged 40 to 55 with rheumatoid arthritis. Sequences were obtained from CD8+ T cells sorted from blood. The CDR3: CASRPSGNNQPQHF. The DNA is as follows: TGTGCCAGCAGACCCTCAGGGAACAATCAGCCCCAGCATTTT.